This T cell receptor beta chain was captured by sequencing in a study of blood T cell repertoires in COVID-19. The wider study: The United States, Italy and Spain were the sources of the acute and convalescent COVID-19 samples. T cells, B-cell-depleted T cells, or PBMCs provided the cDNA or gDNA that served as material.

Looked up from germline, CDR1 is LGHDT and CDR2 is YNNKEL (reference sequence). This CDR3 comprises 16 residues. Trimming cost V 3 bases and J 1 base, with 14 bases left between them. Seattle patient enrollment occurred during active infection, with longitudinal follow-up thereafter. Per the authors' pipeline: For nucleated cells, counts were estimated from reference gene primer amplification. The table came from immunoSEQ multiplex PCR; TCRdb's copy has only in-frame clones and leaves some out. That table gives V, J and clone size, and the DNA gave D and trimming. This repertoire shows around 300,000 clones, roughly 90% found once; its top ten account for 2.9%.

What was sequenced was peripheral blood. This TCR was sampled from a woman under 40 with COVID-19, enrolled during active disease. V and J are TRBV3-1 (or the pseudogene TRBV3-2) and TRBJ2-3; possibly TRBD2 for D (6 bases). CDR3 sequence reads: CASSQSKGLGTDTQYF. The CDR3 DNA sequence: TGTGCCAGCAGCCAGAGCAAGGGACTCGGCACAGATACGCAGTATTTT.